These 9 T cell receptor beta chains were sequenced from one sample in a study of human T cells and chemical hapten exposure. Time point in this sample: patch test 2, 6 weeks after DPC sensitization. As for treatment: therapeutic diphenylcyclopropenone sensitization with weekly scalp DPC. MiXCR, run by TCRdb on the RACE reads, gives a single entry per CDR3 protein. The profile covers some 89,000 distinct CDR3 sequences, with roughly 10% appearing a single time and over 2% taken by the ten largest. Sequenced material: whole blood, taken in connection with sensitization to the hapten diphenylcyclopropenone (DPC). All receptors come from a woman aged 25 to 39 with alopecia areata. Some clones in this sample may be carry-over from other donors' samples.

This clonotype was seen ten or more times. The chain uses TRBV18 and TRBJ1-1; D is uncertain. Germline-derived CDR1 and CDR2 are KGHSH and LQKENI. V lost 10 bases to trimming and J lost 1 base, with 13 bases between them. There are 13 residues in the CDR3. The CDR3 nucleotides read TGTGCCACGATGGCAGTTCAGAACACTGAAGCTTTCTTT. Translated: CATMAVQNTEAFF.

In its sample, this clonotype was seen a few times. V usage is TRBV5-6 and J usage is TRBJ2-7; 8 positions match TRBD2. The ends lost 3 bases at V and 0 bases at J; junction bases unmatched: 2. Germline V CDR1 and CDR2: SGHDT, YYEEEE. This CDR3 is 14 amino acids long. The chain's CDR3 is CASSSSGGSYEQYF. In DNA form, the CDR3 reads TGTGCCAGCAGCTCGAGCGGGGGCTCCTACGAGCAGTACTTC.

In this sample, this clonotype turned up many times. This chain joins TRBV12-3 or TRBV12-4 and TRBJ2-7, with TRBD1 as a possible D gene (6 bases). The CDR3 is 13 amino acids. V was trimmed by 3 bases and J by 3 bases, leaving 9 bases between them. CDR3 bases: TGTGCCAGCAGTTTGAACAGGGTCTACGAGCAGTACTTC. It translates to CASSLNRVYEQYF.

The J gene is TRBJ1-1, the V gene TRBV13; possible D gene TRBD1, 6 bases. Germline lookup yields CDR1 PRHDT and CDR2 FYEKMQ (reference sequence). Trimming removed 2 bases at V and 5 bases at J, with 18 bases between. CDR3 size: 16 residues. In nucleotides, the CDR3 is TGTGCCAGCAGCTTATATGGGGGGCCGAGGGGTACTGAAGCTTTCTTT. Translating it yields CASSLYGGPRGTEAFF.

This clonotype was detected ten times or more. V usage is TRBV28 and J usage is TRBJ2-7, with 8 bases identical to TRBD1. Germline values: CDR1 MDHEN, CDR2 SYDVKM. V was pared by 6 bases and J by 2 bases, with 9 bases of the junction left unmatched. CDR3 size: 15 residues. CDR3 region: CASRTGQGEAYEQYF. DNA of the CDR3: TGTGCCAGCAGAACCGGACAGGGTGAGGCCTACGAGCAGTACTTC.

This clonotype came up many times. This chain uses TRBV5-1 with TRBJ1-5; no definite D call. CDR3 length: 15 residues. Between the trimmed V and J ends, which lost 1 base and 4 bases, there was a span of 12 bases. Germline CDR1 is SGHRS and CDR2 is YFSETQ. Written as DNA, the CDR3 is TGCGCCAGCAGCTTGAAAGGCCGGACGAATCAGCCCCAGCATTTT. Its protein product is CASSLKGRTNQPQHF.

This sequence joins TRBV5-1 and TRBJ2-5; 13 bases map to TRBD2. CDR1 is SGHRS, CDR2 YFSETQ, per germline. V lost 1 base to trimming and J lost 3 bases; unmatched junction nucleotides: 6. This CDR3 is 17 amino acids long. DNA for the CDR3: TGCGCCAGCAGCTTGTGGACTAGCGGGGGACCCAAAGAGACCCAGTACTTC. This gives the protein CASSLWTSGGPKETQYF.

The chain is built from TRBV9 and TRBJ2-7; the match to TRBD2 covers 7 bases. Losses at the gene ends were 0 bases for V and 1 base for J; bases not matched to a gene: 1. This CDR3 has 14 amino acids. Per the germline V gene, CDR1 is SGDLS and CDR2 is YYNGEE. Here the CDR3 DNA reads TGTGCCAGCAGCGTAGACGGGAGGTCCTACGAGCAGTACTTC. Its translation: CASSVDGRSYEQYF.

This clonotype was observed a handful of times. This rearrangement joins TRBV28 to TRBJ1-1; D call uncertain. Germline V gives CDR1 MDHEN, CDR2 SYDVKM. CDR3 length: 15 residues. Between the trimmed V and J ends, which lost 3 bases and 1 base, there was a span of 12 bases. CDR3 residues: CASSLRGVGNTEAFF. The CDR3 nucleotides are TGTGCCAGCAGTTTGCGGGGAGTAGGGAACACTGAAGCTTTCTTT. Drawing the rest from reference TRBV28 and TRBJ1-1, the complete variable domain is DVKVTQSSRYLVKRTGEKVFLECVQDMDHENMFWYRQDPGLGLRLIYFSYDVKMKEKGDIPEGYSVSREKKERFSLILESASTNQTSMYLCASSLRGVGNTEAFFGQGTRLTVV.